What follows describes a single TCR beta chain. Its antigen is still unknown. Samples were taken several times over chemoradiotherapy. Clones were sequenced by immunoSEQ multiplex PCR, and TCRdb holds only the in-frame ones, with some missing. The sample gives several thousand clones, around two thirds of which show up once; 16% is in the top ten. The data derive from a study of chemoradiotherapy in HPV16-positive cancers. For the study at large: A couple of HPV16-positive patients' cells yielded candidate HPV-specific clones and common motifs.

This CDR3 has 14 amino acids. Germline lookup yields CDR1 MNHNS and CDR2 SASEGT. V lost 2 bases, J lost 2 bases, and 9 bases lay in between. General study results and limits: Only a couple of HPV16-positive patients supplied the functional HPV-specificity definition.

The TCR was taken from a human donor with HPV-associated anogenital cancer. This sequence joins TRBV6-1 and TRBJ1-1; D possibly corresponds to TRBD1 (6 bases). The sequencing here drew on tumor tissue, taken from a patient who underwent chemoradiotherapy. The CDR3 protein is CASSETGLNTEAFF. The DNA of the CDR3 is TGTGCCAGCAGTGAAACAGGGTTAAACACTGAAGCTTTCTTT.